A single sample gave rise to the 20 T cell receptor beta chains below, sequenced in a study of T cell responses to AZD1222 COVID-19 vaccine. TCRdb keeps only in-frame clones here, not all; method: immunoSEQ multiplex PCR. This repertoire shows more than 95,000 clones, about 87% found once; its top ten account for about 5%. Here the sequenced sample was peripheral blood, taken on day 0 of AZD1222 vaccination. The receptors were gathered from an adult in good health.

The CDR3 DNA is TGTGCCAGCAACACACCCCGGGGTCACGGCTACACCTTC. Translating it yields CASNTPRGHGYTF. The chain employs TRBV6-5 and TRBJ1-2; D unclear. The V gene lost 7 bases and the J gene lost 8 bases, with 17 bases spanning the gap. The germline gives CDR1 MNHEY, CDR2 SVGAGI. The CDR3 has 13 amino acids.

As for this clone: Other DNA sequences in this specimen translate into the identical CDR3. The chain combines TRBV11-2 with TRBJ2-7; D not resolved. The length of the CDR3 is 14 residues. Trimming removed 1 base from V and 1 base from J, with 8 bases in between. Looked up from germline, CDR1 is SGHAT and CDR2 is FQNNGV. DNA for the CDR3: TGTGCCAGCAGCTTAGGGTTTTCTTCCTACGAGCAGTACTTC. This codes for CASSLGFSSYEQYF.

This clone was seen just once. The chain carries TRBV7-2 and TRBJ2-3, with TRBD2 identical over 9 bases. The CDR3 consists of 15 residues. Trimming cost V 5 bases and J 5 bases; bases outside gene matches: 8. Germline V gives CDR1 SGHTA, CDR2 FQGNSA. CDR3 sequence: CASSTPGLALDTQYF. CDR3 DNA: TGTGCCAGCAGCACCCCCGGACTAGCGTTAGATACGCAGTATTTT.

This clone has a single count. The genes are TRBV30 and TRBJ1-3; D unclear. The CDR3 is made up of 13 amino acids. Between the trimmed V and J ends, which lost 0 bases and 3 bases, there was a span of 6 bases. From germline, CDR1 is GTSNPN and CDR2 SVGIG (reference sequence). CDR3 in DNA: TGTGCCTGGAGTGTAAATCATGGAAACACCATATATTTT. It specifies CAWSVNHGNTIYF. The variable domain in full, with the rest retrieved from reference TRBV30 and TRBJ1-3, is SQTIHQWPATLVQPVGSPLSLECTVEGTSNPNLYWYRQAAGRGLQLLFYSVGIGQISSEVPQNLSASRPQDRQFILSSKKLLLSDSGFYLCAWSVNHGNTIYFGEGSWLTVV.

The chain links TRBV5-4 to TRBJ1-2; D remains unclear. Between the trimmed V and J ends, which lost 0 bases and 1 base, there was a span of 7 bases. The germline V gene encodes CDR1 SGHNT and CDR2 YYREEE (reference sequence). The CDR3 runs 14 residues. CDR3 nucleotide sequence: TGTGCCAGCAGCTTGGTTCACGTTAACTATGGCTACACCTTC. Amino acids: CASSLVHVNYGYTF.

The chain recombines TRBV6-5 with TRBJ2-3; perhaps D is TRBD1 or TRBD2 (5 bases each). Germline CDR1 is MNHEY and CDR2 is SVGAGI. V gave up 8 bases and J gave up 3 bases, with 18 bases separating them. The CDR3 length is 15 residues. CDR3 sequence: CASGQEGRITDTQYF. CDR3 sequence (DNA): TGTGCCAGCGGACAAGAGGGACGGATAACAGATACGCAGTATTTT.

The chain combines TRBV2 with TRBJ2-1; TRBD2 matches 9 bases. This CDR3 has 13 residues. With V trimmed by 5 bases and J by 9 bases, 5 bases remained unmatched. Looked up from germline, CDR1 is SNHLY and CDR2 is FYNNEI. The CDR3 sequence is CASSRSGRIEQFF. In nucleotides, the CDR3 is TGTGCCAGCAGTCGGAGCGGGAGGATTGAGCAGTTCTTC.

V gene TRBV7-9 combines with J gene TRBJ2-1; no clear D. CDR3 length: 9 amino acids. Germline V CDR1 and CDR2: SEHNR, FQNEAQ (reference sequence). V lost 5 bases to trimming and J lost 7 bases, with 0 bases between them. This CDR3 reads CASSNEQFF. Written as DNA, the CDR3 is TGTGCCAGCAGCAATGAGCAGTTCTTC.

This clone was found a few times. This chain connects TRBV5-1 to TRBJ2-3; D possibly corresponds to TRBD2 (7 bases). This CDR3 is 21 amino acids long. Germline V gene lookup returns CDR1 SGHRS and CDR2 YFSETQ. Trimming took 0 bases from V and 1 from J, leaving 27 bases between them. CDR3 DNA: TGCGCCAGCAGCTTGGCCGGGGGGCGAGGGACCGTCTCGTTTGGCACAGATACGCAGTATTTT. It specifies CASSLAGGRGTVSFGTDTQYF. Combining the CDR3 with reference TRBV5-1 and TRBJ2-3 gives the whole variable domain KAGVTQTPRYLIKTRGQQVTLSCSPISGHRSVSWYQQTPGQGLQFLFEYFSETQRNKGNFPGRFSGRQFSNSRSEMNVSTLELGDSALYLCASSLAGGRGTVSFGTDTQYFGPGTRLTVL.

The chain couples TRBV19 to TRBJ2-7; 9 nucleotides match TRBD1. Per germline, CDR1 LNHDA and CDR2 SQIVND (reference sequence). The CDR3 contains 14 residues. Losses at the gene ends were 5 bases for V and 3 bases for J; bases not matched to a gene: 5. The DNA of the CDR3 is TGTGCCAGTAGTCCAACGGGACAGGGCTACGAGCAGTACTTC. The encoded protein is CASSPTGQGYEQYF.

The CDR3 reads CASSYSSIGGGTEAFF. CDR3 DNA: TGTGCCAGCAGTTACTCGAGTATAGGGGGGGGAACTGAAGCTTTCTTT. This chain uses TRBV6-5 with TRBJ1-1; weak D call: TRBD1 (6 bases). The V gene lost 0 bases and the J gene lost 5 bases, with 16 bases spanning the gap. Germline assignment: CDR1 MNHEY and CDR2 SVGAGI. There are 16 residues in the CDR3.

This clone was seen once. V and J are TRBV6-5 and TRBJ1-2; tentative D call: TRBD1 (5 bases). The germline V and J ends were trimmed by 1 base and 7 bases, with 19 bases remaining between them. The CDR3 is 16 amino acids. The germline CDR1 and CDR2 sequences are MNHEY and SVGAGI. In DNA form, the CDR3 reads TGTGCCAGCAGTTACTACCAGGGAGGGGCTTTCGGTGGCTACACCTTC. Protein: CASSYYQGGAFGGYTF.

V gene TRBV5-1 combines with J gene TRBJ2-2; D remains ambiguous. This CDR3 has 14 residues. Germline CDR1 reads SGHRS; CDR2 reads YFSETQ. Trimming took off 5 bases at V and 0 bases at J, with 8 bases between the two ends. CDR3 amino acids: CASSRVANTGELFF. CDR3 nucleotides: TGCGCCAGCAGTCGGGTCGCGAACACCGGGGAGCTGTTTTTT.

This clone was observed a single time. The chain recombines TRBV5-1 with TRBJ1-6; D gene unclear. Germline assignment: CDR1 SGHRS and CDR2 YFSETQ. V was pared by 0 bases and J by 4 bases, with 8 bases between. CDR3 size: 15 residues. This CDR3 is CASSLETVYNSPLHF. In DNA form, the CDR3 reads TGCGCCAGCAGCTTGGAAACGGTGTATAATTCACCCCTCCACTTT.

A few counts support this clone. The rearrangement joins TRBV5-6 to TRBJ2-1; 12 bases agree with TRBD2. There are 15 residues in the CDR3. The J segment lost 9 bases and the V segment lost 1 base, leaving 5 bases of the junction unmatched. CDR1 and CDR2 from the germline V gene are SGHDT and YYEEEE. The CDR3 is CASSLMLAGGPEQFF. CDR3 in DNA: TGTGCCAGCAGCTTGATGCTAGCGGGGGGGCCTGAGCAGTTCTTC.

The chain is built from TRBV30 and TRBJ1-4, with D hard to call. The CDR3 covers 14 residues. V was pared by 0 bases and J by 8 bases, with 13 bases between. CDR1 is GTSNPN, CDR2 SVGIG, per germline (reference sequence). CDR3 amino acids: CAWSVTGVGEKLFF. In DNA form, the CDR3 reads TGTGCCTGGAGTGTAACCGGGGTCGGGGAAAAACTGTTTTTT. The full variable domain, in which reference TRBV30 and TRBJ1-4 provide the parts outside the CDR3, is SQTIHQWPATLVQPVGSPLSLECTVEGTSNPNLYWYRQAAGRGLQLLFYSVGIGQISSEVPQNLSASRPQDRQFILSSKKLLLSDSGFYLCAWSVTGVGEKLFFGSGTQLSVL.

This clone was found once. The J gene is TRBJ1-5, the V gene TRBV11-2, with 9 bases identical to TRBD1. CDR1 and CDR2 (germline): SGHAT, FQNNGV. CDR3 length: 14 residues. V lost 5 bases and J lost 6; bases outside the gene matches: 5. The CDR3: CASSATGGGQPQHF. CDR3 nucleotide sequence: TGTGCCAGCAGCGCTACAGGGGGCGGTCAGCCCCAGCATTTT.

The V and J genes are TRBV30 and TRBJ1-1, with TRBD1 as a possible D gene (5 bases). The CDR3 consists of 13 residues. CDR1 GTSNPN and CDR2 SVGIG come from the germline V gene (reference sequence). The V end was cut by 6 bases, the J end by 3 bases, with 14 bases between. The CDR3 loop is CACYRSGDTEAFF. The CDR3 bases are TGTGCCTGCTACAGGAGCGGGGACACTGAAGCTTTCTTT. Based on the CDR3 plus reference TRBV30 and TRBJ1-1, the full variable domain is SQTIHQWPATLVQPVGSPLSLECTVEGTSNPNLYWYRQAAGRGLQLLFYSVGIGQISSEVPQNLSASRPQDRQFILSSKKLLLSDSGFYLCACYRSGDTEAFFGQGTRLTVV.

The chain carries TRBV7-2 and TRBJ2-3, with D tentatively TRBD2 (6 bases). Trimming left V 1 base short and J 1 base short, with 12 bases between. Germline CDR1 is SGHTA and CDR2 is FQGNSA. This CDR3 has 16 amino acids. In DNA form, the CDR3 reads TGTGCCAGCAGCTTAGTGGGCGGGGTGGGCACAGATACGCAGTATTTT. Translating gives CASSLVGGVGTDTQYF.

This clone came up a few times. The chain recombines TRBV19 with TRBJ1-6; D is unresolved. There are 12 residues in the CDR3. Germline V gives CDR1 LNHDA, CDR2 SQIVND (reference sequence). V was shortened by 3 bases and J by 7 bases, with 4 bases between the two germline ends. CDR3 nucleotide sequence: TGTGCCAGTAGTATGAGGAATTCACCCCTCCACTTT. Its translation: CASSMRNSPLHF.